This TCR beta chain was identified during a study of T cells in Graves' hyperthyroidism and ophthalmopathy. This clonotype was picked up many times. Germline CDR1 SNHLY, CDR2 FYNNEI. V lost 1 base and J 3 bases, leaving 9 bases between the germline ends. The CDR3 extends over 14 amino acids. Researchers amplified the TCR beta CDR3 regions from RNA transcripts. First-round RT-PCR targeting the TCR CDR3 was performed with the HTBI primer set. TCRdb reprocessed the multiplex PCR reads via MiXCR and lists one record per CDR3 protein. The sample has approximately 420,000 distinct CDR3 sequences; around 13% are singletons.

The chain carries TRBV2 and TRBJ1-2; D gene uncertain. This receptor was taken from a young woman with Graves' hyperthyroidism. Source material: blood. The CDR3 reads CASSEEGIYYGYTF. CDR3 coding DNA: TGTGCCAGCAGTGAAGAAGGGATTTACTATGGCTACACCTTC.